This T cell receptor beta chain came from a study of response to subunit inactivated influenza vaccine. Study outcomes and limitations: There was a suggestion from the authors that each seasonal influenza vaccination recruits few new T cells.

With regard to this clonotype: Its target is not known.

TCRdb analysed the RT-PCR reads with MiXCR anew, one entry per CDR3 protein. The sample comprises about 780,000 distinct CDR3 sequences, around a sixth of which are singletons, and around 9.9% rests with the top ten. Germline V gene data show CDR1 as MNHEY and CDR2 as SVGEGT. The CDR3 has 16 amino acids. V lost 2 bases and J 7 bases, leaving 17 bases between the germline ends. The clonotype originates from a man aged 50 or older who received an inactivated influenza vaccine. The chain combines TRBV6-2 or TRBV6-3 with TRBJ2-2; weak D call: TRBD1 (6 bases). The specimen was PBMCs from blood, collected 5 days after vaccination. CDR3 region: CASSYAARGSSGELFF. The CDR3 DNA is TGTGCCAGCAGTTACGCGGCCAGGGGATCGAGCGGGGAGCTGTTTTTT.